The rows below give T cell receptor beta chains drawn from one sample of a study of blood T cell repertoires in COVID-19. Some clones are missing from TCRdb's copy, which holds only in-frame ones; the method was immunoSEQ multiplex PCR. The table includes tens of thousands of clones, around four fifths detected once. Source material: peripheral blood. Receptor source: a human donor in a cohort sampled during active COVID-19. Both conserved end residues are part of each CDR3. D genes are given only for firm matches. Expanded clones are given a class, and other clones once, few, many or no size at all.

CASSQGALAGGEQFF | TGTGCCAGCAGCCAAGGTGCTCTAGCGGGGGGTGAGCAGTTCTTC | TRBJ2-1 | TRBD2 | TRBV3-1/TRBV3-2 | -
CASSPGQGVGAYEQYF | TGCGCCAGCAGCCCGGGACAGGGGGTGGGCGCCTACGAGCAGTACTTC | TRBJ2-7 | TRBD1 | TRBV4-1 | -
CASSFPSAGGRETQYF | TGTGCCAGCAGCTTCCCCTCAGCGGGGGGGCGAGAGACCCAGTACTTC | TRBJ2-5 | TRBD2 | TRBV5-6 | -
CASRLAATYEQYF | TGTGCCAGCCGGCTAGCGGCAACCTACGAGCAGTACTTC | TRBJ2-7 | TRBD2 | TRBV3-1/TRBV3-2 | -
CASSNVGRGLYNEQFF | TGTGCCAGCAGCAATGTGGGCAGGGGGCTATACAATGAGCAGTTCTTC | TRBJ2-1 | - | TRBV21-1 | -
CASSLRTGWIYEQYF | TGTGCCAGCAGCCTCCGGACAGGGTGGATCTACGAGCAGTACTTC | TRBJ2-7 | TRBD1 | TRBV11-2 | once
CASSLRRDGGSYNEQFF | TGTGCCAGCAGCTTGAGGCGGGACGGAGGCTCCTACAATGAGCAGTTCTTC | TRBJ2-1 | - | TRBV5-6 | few
CASSVRDRGRAFF | TGTGCCAGTAGTGTCCGGGACAGGGGGAGAGCTTTCTTT | TRBJ1-1 | TRBD1 | TRBV19 | -
CASTFLGRANQPQHF | TGTGCCAGCACCTTCCTAGGGAGGGCGAATCAGCCCCAGCATTTT | TRBJ1-5 | - | TRBV28 | -
CASSEGRPHTEAFF | TGTGCCAGTAGTGAGGGTCGGCCCCACACTGAAGCTTTCTTT | TRBJ1-1 | - | TRBV19 | few
CATNDRVSKNIQYF | TGTGCCACCAACGACAGGGTGTCCAAAAACATTCAGTACTTC | TRBJ2-4 | TRBD1 | TRBV24-1 | -
CASSPHRGQPYNEQFF | TGTGCCAGCTCACCACACAGGGGCCAGCCCTACAATGAGCAGTTCTTC | TRBJ2-1 | TRBD1 | TRBV18 | once
CASTLGGSYTGELFF | TGCGCCAGCACCCTTGGGGGGAGTTACACCGGGGAGCTGTTTTTT | TRBJ2-2 | - | TRBV5-1 | once
CASSTTGAWGTDTQYF | TGTGCCAGTAGTACTACAGGGGCCTGGGGCACAGATACGCAGTATTTT | TRBJ2-3 | TRBD1 | TRBV19 | few
CASSSPTGKETQYF | TGTGCCAGCAGTTCGCCCACAGGGAAAGAGACCCAGTACTTC | TRBJ2-5 | - | TRBV28 | -
CASSPPPQGSPLHF | TGTGCCAGCAGTCCCCCCCCTCAGGGATCACCCCTCCACTTT | TRBJ1-6 | - | TRBV6-6 | -
CASAGNTEAFF | TGTGCCAGCGCAGGGAACACTGAAGCTTTCTTT | TRBJ1-1 | - | TRBV25-1 | -
CASSLGGLAGYNEQFF | TGTGCCAGCAGCTTAGGGGGACTAGCGGGGTACAATGAGCAGTTCTTC | TRBJ2-1 | TRBD2 | TRBV11-2 | -
CASSRINRGRGNTIYF | TGTGCCAGCAGCCGAATCAACAGGGGACGGGGAAACACCATATATTTT | TRBJ1-3 | TRBD1 | TRBV3-1/TRBV3-2 | once
CASSLVAGVDYGYTF | TGCGCCAGCAGCTTGGTTGCAGGGGTTGACTATGGCTACACCTTC | TRBJ1-2 | - | TRBV5-1 | -
CASSPLGTGDTEAFF | TGTGCCAGCTCACCACTAGGGACAGGGGACACTGAAGCTTTCTTT | TRBJ1-1 | TRBD1 | TRBV18 | few